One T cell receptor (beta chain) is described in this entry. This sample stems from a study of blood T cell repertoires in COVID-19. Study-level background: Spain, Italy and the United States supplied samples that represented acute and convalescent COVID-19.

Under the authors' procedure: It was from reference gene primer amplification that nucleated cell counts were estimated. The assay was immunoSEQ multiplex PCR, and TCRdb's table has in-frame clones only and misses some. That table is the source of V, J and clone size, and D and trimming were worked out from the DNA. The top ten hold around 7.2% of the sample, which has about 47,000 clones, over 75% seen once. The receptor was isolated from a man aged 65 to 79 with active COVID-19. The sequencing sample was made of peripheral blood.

Here the CDR3 DNA reads TGTGCCAGCTCACCGGGACAGCAATATAGCAATCAGCCCCAGCATTTT. It codes for CASSPGQQYSNQPQHF. The chain carries TRBV18 and TRBJ1-5; TRBD1 matches at 7 bases. This CDR3 spans 16 amino acids. V was pared by 3 bases and J by 0 bases, with 5 bases of the junction left unmatched. Germline CDR1 and CDR2: KGHSH and LQKENI. Full variable domain (missing parts from reference TRBV18 and TRBJ1-5): NAGVMQNPRHLVRRRGQEARLRCSPMKGHSHVYWYRQLPEEGLKFMVYLQKENIIDESGMPKERFSAEFPKEGPSILRIQQVVRGDSAAYFCASSPGQQYSNQPQHFGDGTRLSIL.